This TCR beta chain was sequenced in a study of vaccination effects on CD4 cells after COVID-19. Trimming left V 4 bases short and J 4 bases short, with 10 bases between. Germline V gene data show CDR1 as SNHLY and CDR2 as FYNNEI. This CDR3 contains 14 residues. Within the ViraFEST assay, antigen-specific CD4+ T cells underwent expansion with viral peptide pools prior to sequencing. Isolating CD4+ T cells followed ten to eleven days of culture. Nucleocapsid antibodies were negative in the vaccine recipients, who had never had SARS-CoV-2 infection. Data came from immunoSEQ multiplex PCR; TCRdb stores just in-frame clones and leaves some out. The sample records 55,000 to 70,000 clones, roughly 79% being singletons. Comment on this clone: The antigen remains unidentified.

Study conclusions and caveats: In the late period after vaccination, infection- and vaccine-induced clones contracted markedly.

Sample: CD4+ T cells from PBMCs cultured with HCoV-229E spike peptides, taken before COVID-19 vaccination. V is TRBV2 and J is TRBJ2-2, with a possible D match to TRBD2 (5 bases). The sequence came from a human donor who received a COVID-19 vaccine. The CDR3 loop is CASSVLGSTGELFF. CDR3 nucleotides: TGTGCCAGCAGTGTGCTGGGGAGCACCGGGGAGCTGTTTTTT. Full variable domain (rest looked up from reference TRBV2 and TRBJ2-2): EPEVTQTPSHQVTQMGQEVILRCVPISNHLYFYWYRQILGQKVEFLVSFYNNEISEKSEIFDDQFSVERPDGSNFTLKIRSTKLEDSAMYFCASSVLGSTGELFFGEGSRLTVL.